This TCR beta chain was sequenced for a study of T-cell reconstitution after alpha-beta-depleted transplantation in children. The CDR3 consists of 15 residues. Trimming took off 7 bases at V and 3 bases at J, with 20 bases between the two ends. Per germline, CDR1 SGHRS and CDR2 YFSETQ. This clonotype turned up a few times. As it was prepared, the TCRbeta library received unique molecular identifiers. MiXCR was run by TCRdb on the PCR reads, yielding one entry per CDR3 protein. Altogether roughly 300,000 distinct CDR3 sequences are present, around a tenth being singletons, with the ten largest covering around 2.5%.

V gene TRBV5-1 combines with J gene TRBJ2-7; the D gene is possibly TRBD2 (6 bases). The sequence derives from a human donor who donated a stem cell graft to a child with acute lymphoblastic leukemia. The source was PBMCs from the stem cell graft donor, collected from the stem cell graft. In DNA, the CDR3 is TGCGCCAGCGGGACTCTTAACTCGATAAACTACGAGCAGTACTTC. As protein: CASGTLNSINYEQYF.